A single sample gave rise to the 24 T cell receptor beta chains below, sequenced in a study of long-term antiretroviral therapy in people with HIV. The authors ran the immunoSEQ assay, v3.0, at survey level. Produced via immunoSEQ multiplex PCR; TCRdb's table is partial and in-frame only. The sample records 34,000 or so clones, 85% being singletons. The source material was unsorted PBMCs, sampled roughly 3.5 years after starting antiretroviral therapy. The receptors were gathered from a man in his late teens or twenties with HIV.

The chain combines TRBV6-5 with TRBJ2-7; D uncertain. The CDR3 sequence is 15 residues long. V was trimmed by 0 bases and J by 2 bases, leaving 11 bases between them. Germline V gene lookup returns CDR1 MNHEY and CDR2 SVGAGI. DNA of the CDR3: TGTGCCAGCAGTTACTCTGAAGGGATGCCCTACGAGCAGTACTTC. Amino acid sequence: CASSYSEGMPYEQYF.

This chain's CDR3 is CASSPGAGVTEAFF. DNA of the CDR3: TGTGCCAGCTCACCGGGCGCAGGGGTGACTGAAGCTTTCTTT. This rearrangement joins TRBV18 to TRBJ1-1; tentatively, D is TRBD1 (6 bases). Germline assignment: CDR1 KGHSH and CDR2 LQKENI. Deletions cut 3 bases from V and 5 bases from J, with 13 bases between. The CDR3 is 14 amino acids.

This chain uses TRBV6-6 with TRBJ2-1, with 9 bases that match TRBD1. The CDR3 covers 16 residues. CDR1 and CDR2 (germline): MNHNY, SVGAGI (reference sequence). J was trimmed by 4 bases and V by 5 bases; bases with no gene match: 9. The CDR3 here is CASSAPRDRVYNEQFF. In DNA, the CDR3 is TGTGCCAGCAGTGCCCCCCGGGACAGGGTTTACAATGAGCAGTTCTTC.

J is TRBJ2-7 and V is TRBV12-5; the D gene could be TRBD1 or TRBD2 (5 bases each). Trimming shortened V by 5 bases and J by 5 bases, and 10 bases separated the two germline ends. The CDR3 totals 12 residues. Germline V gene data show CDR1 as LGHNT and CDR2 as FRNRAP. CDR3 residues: CASGMGPNEQYF. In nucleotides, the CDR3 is TGTGCTAGTGGTATGGGACCAAACGAGCAGTACTTC.

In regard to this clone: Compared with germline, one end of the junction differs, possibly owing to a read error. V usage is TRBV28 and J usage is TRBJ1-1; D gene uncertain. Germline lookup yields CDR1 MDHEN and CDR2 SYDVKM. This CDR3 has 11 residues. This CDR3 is CASSYRVETFF. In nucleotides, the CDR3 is TGTGCCAGCAGTTATAGGGTTGAAACTTTCTTT. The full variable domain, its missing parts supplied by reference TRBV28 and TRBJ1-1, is DVKVTQSSRYLVKRTGEKVFLECVQDMDHENMFWYRQDPGLGLRLIYFSYDVKMKEKGDIPEGYSVSREKKERFSLILESASTNQTSMYLCASSYRVETFFGQGTRLTVV.

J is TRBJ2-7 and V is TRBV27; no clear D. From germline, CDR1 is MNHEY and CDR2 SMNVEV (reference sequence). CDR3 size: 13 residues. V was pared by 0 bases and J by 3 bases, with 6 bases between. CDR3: CASSLSSRYEQYF. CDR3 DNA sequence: TGTGCCAGCAGTTTATCATCGCGCTACGAGCAGTACTTC.

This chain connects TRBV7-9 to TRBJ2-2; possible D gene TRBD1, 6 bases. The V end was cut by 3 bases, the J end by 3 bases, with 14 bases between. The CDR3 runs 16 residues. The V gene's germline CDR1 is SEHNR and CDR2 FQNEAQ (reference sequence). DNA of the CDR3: TGTGCCAGCAGCTTTGGCAGGGGATTGGACACCGGGGAGCTGTTTTTT. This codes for CASSFGRGLDTGELFF.

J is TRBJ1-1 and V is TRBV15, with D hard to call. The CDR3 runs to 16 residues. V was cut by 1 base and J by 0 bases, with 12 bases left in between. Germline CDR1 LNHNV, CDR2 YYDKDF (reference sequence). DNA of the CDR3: TGTGCCACCAGCAGAGGGACGGTGACCTTGAACACTGAAGCTTTCTTT. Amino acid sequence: CATSRGTVTLNTEAFF.

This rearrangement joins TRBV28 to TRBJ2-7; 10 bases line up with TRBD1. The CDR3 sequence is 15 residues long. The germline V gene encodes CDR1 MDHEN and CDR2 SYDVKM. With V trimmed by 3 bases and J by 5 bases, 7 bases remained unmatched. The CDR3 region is CASSFSAGQGNEQYF. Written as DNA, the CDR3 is TGTGCCAGCAGTTTTAGTGCGGGACAGGGGAACGAGCAGTACTTC. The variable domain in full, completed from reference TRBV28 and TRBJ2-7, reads DVKVTQSSRYLVKRTGEKVFLECVQDMDHENMFWYRQDPGLGLRLIYFSYDVKMKEKGDIPEGYSVSREKKERFSLILESASTNQTSMYLCASSFSAGQGNEQYFGPGTRLTVT.

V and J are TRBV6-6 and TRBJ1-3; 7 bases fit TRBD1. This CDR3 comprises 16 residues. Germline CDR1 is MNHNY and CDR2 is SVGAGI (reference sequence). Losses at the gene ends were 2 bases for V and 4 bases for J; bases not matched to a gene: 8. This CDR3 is CASSYTPTGPGNTIYF. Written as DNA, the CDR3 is TGTGCCAGCAGTTACACTCCGACAGGGCCGGGAAACACCATATATTTT.

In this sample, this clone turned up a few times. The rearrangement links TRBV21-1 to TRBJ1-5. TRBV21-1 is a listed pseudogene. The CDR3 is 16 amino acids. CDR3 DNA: TGTGCCAGCAGCAAAATGGCCAGAGAAATCAATCAGCCCCAGCATTTT. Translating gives CASSKMAREINQPQHF.

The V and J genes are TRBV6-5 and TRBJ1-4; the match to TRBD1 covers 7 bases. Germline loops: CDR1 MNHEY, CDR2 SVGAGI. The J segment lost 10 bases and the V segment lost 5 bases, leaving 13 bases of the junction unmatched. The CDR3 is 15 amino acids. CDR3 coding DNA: TGTGCCAGCAGTAGAACTTCCGGGACAGCCAGAAAACTGTTTTTT. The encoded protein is CASSRTSGTARKLFF.

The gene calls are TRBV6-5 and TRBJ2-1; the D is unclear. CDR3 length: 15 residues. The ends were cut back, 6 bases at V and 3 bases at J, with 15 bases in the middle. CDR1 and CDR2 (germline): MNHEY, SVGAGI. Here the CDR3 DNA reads TGTGCCAGCAGCCTACGCACCGGGTTCTACAATGAGCAGTTCTTC. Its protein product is CASSLRTGFYNEQFF.

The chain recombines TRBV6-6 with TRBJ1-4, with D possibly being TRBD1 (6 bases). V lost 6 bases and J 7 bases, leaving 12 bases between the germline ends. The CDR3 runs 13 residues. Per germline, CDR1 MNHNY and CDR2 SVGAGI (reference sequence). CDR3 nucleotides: TGTGCCAGCAGACCCCGGGACACTGAAAAACTGTTTTTT. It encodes CASRPRDTEKLFF.

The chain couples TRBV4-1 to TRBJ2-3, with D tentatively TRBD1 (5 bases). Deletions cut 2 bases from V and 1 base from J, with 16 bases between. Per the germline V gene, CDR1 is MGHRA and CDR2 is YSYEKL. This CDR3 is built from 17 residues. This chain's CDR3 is CASSQNGRQGRTDTQYF. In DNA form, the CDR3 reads TGCGCCAGCAGCCAAAATGGGCGTCAGGGTCGCACAGATACGCAGTATTTT.

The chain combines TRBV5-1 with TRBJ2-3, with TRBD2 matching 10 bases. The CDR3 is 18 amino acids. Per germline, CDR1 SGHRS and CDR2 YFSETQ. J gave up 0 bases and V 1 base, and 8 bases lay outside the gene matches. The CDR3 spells CASSLRLAGEGSTDTQYF. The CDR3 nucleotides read TGCGCCAGCAGCTTGAGGCTAGCGGGAGAGGGGAGCACAGATACGCAGTATTTT.

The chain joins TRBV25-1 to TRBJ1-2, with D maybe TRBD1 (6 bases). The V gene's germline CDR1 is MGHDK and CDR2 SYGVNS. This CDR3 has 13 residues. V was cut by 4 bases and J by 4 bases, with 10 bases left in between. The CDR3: CASSAGASYGYTF. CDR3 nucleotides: TGTGCCAGCAGTGCGGGGGCCTCCTATGGCTACACCTTC.

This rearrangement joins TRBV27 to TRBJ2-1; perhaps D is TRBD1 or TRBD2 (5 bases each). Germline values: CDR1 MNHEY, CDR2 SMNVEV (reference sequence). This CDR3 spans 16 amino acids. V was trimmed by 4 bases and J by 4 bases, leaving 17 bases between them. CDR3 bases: TGTGCCAGCAGTTCCTTCAAGAGGGGAGTATACAATGAGCAGTTCTTC. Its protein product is CASSSFKRGVYNEQFF.

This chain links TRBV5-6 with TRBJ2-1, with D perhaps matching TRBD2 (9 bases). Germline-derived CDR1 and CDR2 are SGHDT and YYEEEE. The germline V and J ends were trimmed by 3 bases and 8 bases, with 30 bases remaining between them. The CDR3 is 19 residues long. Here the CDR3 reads CASSSGTGASGRPLDEQFF. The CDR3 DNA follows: TGTGCCAGCAGCTCCGGGACAGGCGCAAGCGGGAGGCCCTTGGATGAGCAGTTCTTC.

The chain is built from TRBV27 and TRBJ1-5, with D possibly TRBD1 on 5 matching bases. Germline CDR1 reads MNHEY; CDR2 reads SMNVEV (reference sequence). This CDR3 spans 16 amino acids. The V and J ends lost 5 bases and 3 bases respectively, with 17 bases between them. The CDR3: CASSTRGFTSNQPQHF. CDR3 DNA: TGTGCCAGCAGTACGAGGGGCTTTACCTCCAATCAGCCCCAGCATTTT.

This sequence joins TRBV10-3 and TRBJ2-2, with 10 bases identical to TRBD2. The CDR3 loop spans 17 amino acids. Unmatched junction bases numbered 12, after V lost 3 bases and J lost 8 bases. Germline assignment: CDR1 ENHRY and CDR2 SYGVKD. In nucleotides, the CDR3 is TGTGCCATCAGTGACCTACAACCTAGCGGGAGAGTAGGGGAGCTGTTTTTT. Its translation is CAISDLQPSGRVGELFF.

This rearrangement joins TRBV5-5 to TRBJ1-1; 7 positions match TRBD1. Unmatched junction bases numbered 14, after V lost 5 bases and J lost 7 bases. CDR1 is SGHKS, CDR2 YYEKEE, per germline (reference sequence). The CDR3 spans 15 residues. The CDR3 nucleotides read TGTGCCAGCAGTTCCGGACAGGACGAGAGGGTTGAAGCTTTCTTT. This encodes CASSSGQDERVEAFF. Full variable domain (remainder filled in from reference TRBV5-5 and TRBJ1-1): DAGVTQSPTHLIKTRGQQVTLRCSPISGHKSVSWYQQVLGQGPQFIFQYYEKEERGRGNFPDRFSARQFPNYSSELNVNALLLGDSALYLCASSSGQDERVEAFFGQGTRLTVV.

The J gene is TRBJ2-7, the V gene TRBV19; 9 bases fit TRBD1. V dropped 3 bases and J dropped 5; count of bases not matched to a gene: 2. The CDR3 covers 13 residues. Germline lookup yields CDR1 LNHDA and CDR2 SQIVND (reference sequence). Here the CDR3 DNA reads TGTGCCAGTAGTATGGGGACAGGGAACGAGCAGTACTTC. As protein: CASSMGTGNEQYF.

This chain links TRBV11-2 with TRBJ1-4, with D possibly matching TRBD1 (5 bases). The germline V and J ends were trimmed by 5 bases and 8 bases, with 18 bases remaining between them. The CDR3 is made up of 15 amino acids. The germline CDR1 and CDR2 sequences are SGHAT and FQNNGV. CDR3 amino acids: CASSGLGRGPEKLFF. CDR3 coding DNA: TGTGCCAGCAGCGGACTGGGGCGGGGCCCCGAAAAACTGTTTTTT.